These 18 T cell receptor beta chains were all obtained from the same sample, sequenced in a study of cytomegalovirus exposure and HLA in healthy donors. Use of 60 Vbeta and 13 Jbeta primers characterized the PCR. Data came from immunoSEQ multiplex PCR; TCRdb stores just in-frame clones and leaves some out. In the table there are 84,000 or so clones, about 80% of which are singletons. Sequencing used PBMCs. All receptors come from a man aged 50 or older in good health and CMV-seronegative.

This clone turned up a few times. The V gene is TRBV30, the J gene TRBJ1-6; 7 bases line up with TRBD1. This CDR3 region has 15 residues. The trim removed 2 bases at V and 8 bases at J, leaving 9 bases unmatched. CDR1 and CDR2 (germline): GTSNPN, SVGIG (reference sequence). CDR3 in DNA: TGTGCCTGGAGTCTGGCAGGGGGAAGATATTCACCCCTCCACTTT. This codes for CAWSLAGGRYSPLHF.

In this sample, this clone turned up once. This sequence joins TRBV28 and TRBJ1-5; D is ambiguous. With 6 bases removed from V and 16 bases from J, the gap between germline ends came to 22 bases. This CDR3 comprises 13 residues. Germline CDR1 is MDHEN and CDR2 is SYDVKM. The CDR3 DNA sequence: TGTGCCAGCAGGTCCCTACCAGAGGCCTGTCTCCATTTT. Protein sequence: CASRSLPEACLHF.

This chain's CDR3 is CASRRDSLYEQYF. Here the CDR3 DNA reads TGTGCCAGCAGACGGGACAGCCTCTACGAGCAGTACTTC. The rearrangement joins TRBV2 to TRBJ2-5, with TRBD1 matching over 7 bases. With the DNA end fitting TRBJ2-7 better, the J assignment may be wrong. In germline, CDR1 is SNHLY, CDR2 FYNNEI. The CDR3 runs to 13 residues.

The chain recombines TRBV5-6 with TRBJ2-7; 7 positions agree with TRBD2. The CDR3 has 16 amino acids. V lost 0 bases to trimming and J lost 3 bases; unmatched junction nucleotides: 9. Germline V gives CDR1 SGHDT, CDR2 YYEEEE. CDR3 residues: CASSLAGGRRLYEQYF. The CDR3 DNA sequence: TGTGCCAGCAGCTTGGCGGGGGGTAGGCGCCTCTACGAGCAGTACTTC.

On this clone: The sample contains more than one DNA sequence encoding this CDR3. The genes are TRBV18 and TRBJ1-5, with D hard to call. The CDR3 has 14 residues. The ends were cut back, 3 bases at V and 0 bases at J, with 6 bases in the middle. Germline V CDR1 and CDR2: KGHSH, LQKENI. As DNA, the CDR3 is TGTGCCAGCTCACCTACAGATAGCAATCAGCCCCAGCATTTT. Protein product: CASSPTDSNQPQHF.

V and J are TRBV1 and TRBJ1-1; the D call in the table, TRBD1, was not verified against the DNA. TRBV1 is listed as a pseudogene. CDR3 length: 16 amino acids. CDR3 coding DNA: TGCACCAGCAAGGCCCCACTACAGGGTCCTCGAGGAGGAGCTTTCTTT. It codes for CTSKAPLQGPRGGAFF.

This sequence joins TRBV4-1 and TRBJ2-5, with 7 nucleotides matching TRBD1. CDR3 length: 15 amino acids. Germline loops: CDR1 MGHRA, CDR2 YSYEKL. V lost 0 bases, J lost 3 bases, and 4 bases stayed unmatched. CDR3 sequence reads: CASSQDETGEETQYF. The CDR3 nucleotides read TGCGCCAGCAGCCAAGATGAAACAGGGGAAGAGACCCAGTACTTC.

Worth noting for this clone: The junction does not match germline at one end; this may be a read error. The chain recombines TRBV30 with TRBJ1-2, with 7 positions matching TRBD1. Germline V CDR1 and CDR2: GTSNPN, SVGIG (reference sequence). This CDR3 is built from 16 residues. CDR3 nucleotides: TGTGCCCGGAGTGTACGAGGGACAGCCCCCTTCTATGGCTACACCTTC. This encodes CARSVRGTAPFYGYTF. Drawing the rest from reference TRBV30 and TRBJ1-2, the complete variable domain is SQTIHQWPATLVQPVGSPLSLECTVEGTSNPNLYWYRQAAGRGLQLLFYSVGIGQISSEVPQNLSASRPQDRQFILSSKKLLLSDSGFYLCARSVRGTAPFYGYTFGSGTRLTVV.

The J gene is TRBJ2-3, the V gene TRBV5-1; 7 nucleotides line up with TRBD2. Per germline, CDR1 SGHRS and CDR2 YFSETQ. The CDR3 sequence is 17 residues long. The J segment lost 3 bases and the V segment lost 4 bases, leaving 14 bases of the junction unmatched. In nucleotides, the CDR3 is TGCGCCAGCAGCCCCCCCGGAGGCGGGGGTGTGACAGATACGCAGTATTTT. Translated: CASSPPGGGGVTDTQYF.

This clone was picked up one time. This CDR3 reads CASSSVDRGPEAFF. The DNA of the CDR3 is TGTGCCAGCAGTTCGGTGGACAGGGGGCCTGAAGCTTTCTTT. This chain uses TRBV6-1 with TRBJ1-1, with 11 bases fitting TRBD1. The CDR3 extends over 14 amino acids. CDR1 and CDR2 (germline): MNHNS, SASEGT. The J segment lost 6 bases and the V segment lost 5 bases, leaving 5 bases of the junction unmatched.

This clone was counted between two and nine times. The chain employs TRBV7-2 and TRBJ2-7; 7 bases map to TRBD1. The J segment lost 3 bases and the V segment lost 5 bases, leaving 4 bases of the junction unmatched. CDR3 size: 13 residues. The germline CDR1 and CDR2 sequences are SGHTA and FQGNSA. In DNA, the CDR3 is TGTGCCAGCAGCAATAACAGGGGCTACGAGCAGTACTTC. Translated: CASSNNRGYEQYF.

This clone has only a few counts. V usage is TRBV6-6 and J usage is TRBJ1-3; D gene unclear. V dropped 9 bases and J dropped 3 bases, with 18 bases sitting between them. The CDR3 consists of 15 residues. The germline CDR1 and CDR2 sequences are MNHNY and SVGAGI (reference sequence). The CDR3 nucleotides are TGTGCCAGTCACCCACGGCGGGCGGATGGAAACACCATATATTTT. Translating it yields CASHPRRADGNTIYF.

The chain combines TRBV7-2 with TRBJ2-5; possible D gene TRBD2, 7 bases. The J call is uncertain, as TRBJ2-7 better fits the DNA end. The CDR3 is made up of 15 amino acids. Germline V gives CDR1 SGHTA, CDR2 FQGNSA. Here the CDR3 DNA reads TGTGCCAGCAGCCGGTTTGCGGGGGCGGACTACGAGCAGTACTTC. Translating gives CASSRFAGADYEQYF.

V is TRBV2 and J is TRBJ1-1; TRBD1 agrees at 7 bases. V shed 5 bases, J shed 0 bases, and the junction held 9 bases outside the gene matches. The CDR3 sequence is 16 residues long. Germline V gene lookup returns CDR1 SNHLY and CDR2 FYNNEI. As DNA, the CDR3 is TGTGCCAGCAGTCGACAGGGTTACCATGTGAACACTGAAGCTTTCTTT. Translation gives CASSRQGYHVNTEAFF.

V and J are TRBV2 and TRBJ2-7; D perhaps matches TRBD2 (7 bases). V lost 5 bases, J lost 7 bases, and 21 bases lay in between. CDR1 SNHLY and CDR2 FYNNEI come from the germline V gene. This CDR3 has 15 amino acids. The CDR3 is CASSSNRGGDGEQYF. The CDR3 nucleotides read TGTGCCAGCAGTTCAAATAGGGGGGGGGACGGTGAGCAGTACTTC.

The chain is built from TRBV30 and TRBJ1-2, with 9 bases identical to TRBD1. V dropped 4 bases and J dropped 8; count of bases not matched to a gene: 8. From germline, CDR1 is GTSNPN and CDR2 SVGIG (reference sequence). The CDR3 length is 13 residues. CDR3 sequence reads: CAWKWTGVEGYTF. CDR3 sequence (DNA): TGTGCCTGGAAGTGGACAGGGGTAGAAGGCTACACCTTC. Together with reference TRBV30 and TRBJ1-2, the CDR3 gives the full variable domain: SQTIHQWPATLVQPVGSPLSLECTVEGTSNPNLYWYRQAAGRGLQLLFYSVGIGQISSEVPQNLSASRPQDRQFILSSKKLLLSDSGFYLCAWKWTGVEGYTFGSGTRLTVV.

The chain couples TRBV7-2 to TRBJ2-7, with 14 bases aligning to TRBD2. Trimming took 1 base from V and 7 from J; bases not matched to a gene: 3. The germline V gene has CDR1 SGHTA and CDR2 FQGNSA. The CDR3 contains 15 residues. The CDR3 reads CASSLGTSGGREQYF. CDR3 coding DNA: TGTGCCAGCAGCTTAGGGACTAGCGGGGGGCGGGAGCAGTACTTC.

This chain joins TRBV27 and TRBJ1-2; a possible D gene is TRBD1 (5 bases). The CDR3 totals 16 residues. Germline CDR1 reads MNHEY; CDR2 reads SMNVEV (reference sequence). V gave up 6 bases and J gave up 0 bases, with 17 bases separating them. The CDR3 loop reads CASRLNVRVANYGYTF. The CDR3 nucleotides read TGTGCCAGCAGGCTAAATGTCAGGGTAGCTAACTATGGCTACACCTTC.